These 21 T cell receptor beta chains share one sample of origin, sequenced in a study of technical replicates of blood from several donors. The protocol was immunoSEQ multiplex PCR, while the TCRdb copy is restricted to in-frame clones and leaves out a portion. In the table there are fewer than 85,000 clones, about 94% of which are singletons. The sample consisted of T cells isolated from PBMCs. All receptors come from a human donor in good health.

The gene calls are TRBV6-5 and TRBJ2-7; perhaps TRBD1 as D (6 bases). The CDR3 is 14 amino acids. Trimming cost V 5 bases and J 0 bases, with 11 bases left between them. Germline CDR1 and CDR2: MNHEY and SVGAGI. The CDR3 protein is CASSRDTYSYEQYF. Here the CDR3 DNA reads TGTGCCAGCAGTCGGGACACCTACTCCTACGAGCAGTACTTC.

CDR3 loop: CASSQDLGLVTNEKLFF. CDR3 in DNA: TGCGCCAGCAGCCAAGATCTTGGACTTGTAACTAATGAAAAACTGTTTTTT. The chain carries TRBV4-1 and TRBJ1-4; no clear D. This CDR3 has 17 amino acids. V was clipped by 0 bases and J by 1 base, with 12 bases between them. CDR1 and CDR2 from the germline V gene are MGHRA and YSYEKL.

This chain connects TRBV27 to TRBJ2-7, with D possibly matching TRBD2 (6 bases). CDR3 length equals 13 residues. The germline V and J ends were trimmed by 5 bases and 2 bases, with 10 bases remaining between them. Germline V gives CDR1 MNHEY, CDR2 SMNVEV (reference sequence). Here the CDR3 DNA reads TGTGCCAGCAGTCCCAGACTAGCCTACGAGCAGTACTTC. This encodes CASSPRLAYEQYF.

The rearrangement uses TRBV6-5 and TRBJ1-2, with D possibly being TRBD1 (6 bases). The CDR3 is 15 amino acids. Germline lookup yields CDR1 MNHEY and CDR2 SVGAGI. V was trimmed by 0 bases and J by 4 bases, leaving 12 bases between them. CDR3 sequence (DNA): TGTGCCAGCAGTTACTCGGGGGCCTTGGGCTATGGCTACACCTTC. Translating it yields CASSYSGALGYGYTF.

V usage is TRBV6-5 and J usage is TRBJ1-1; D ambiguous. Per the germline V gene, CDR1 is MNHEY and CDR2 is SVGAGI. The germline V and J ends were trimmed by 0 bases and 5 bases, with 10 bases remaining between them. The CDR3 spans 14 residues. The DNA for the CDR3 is TGTGCCAGCAGTTACTCTCCCGGTCGTACTGAAGCTTTCTTT. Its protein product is CASSYSPGRTEAFF.

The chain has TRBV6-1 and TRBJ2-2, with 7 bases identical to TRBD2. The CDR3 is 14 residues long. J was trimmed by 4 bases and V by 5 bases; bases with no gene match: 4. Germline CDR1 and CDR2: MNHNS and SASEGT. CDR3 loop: CASSRDYSTGELFF. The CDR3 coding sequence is TGTGCCAGCAGTCGGGACTATTCCACCGGGGAGCTGTTTTTT.

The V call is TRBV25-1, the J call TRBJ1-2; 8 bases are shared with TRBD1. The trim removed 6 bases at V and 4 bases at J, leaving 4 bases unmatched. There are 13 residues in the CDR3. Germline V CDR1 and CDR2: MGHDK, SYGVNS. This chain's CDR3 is CASSPGTGYGYTF. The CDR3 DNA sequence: TGTGCCAGCAGCCCCGGGACAGGCTATGGCTACACCTTC.

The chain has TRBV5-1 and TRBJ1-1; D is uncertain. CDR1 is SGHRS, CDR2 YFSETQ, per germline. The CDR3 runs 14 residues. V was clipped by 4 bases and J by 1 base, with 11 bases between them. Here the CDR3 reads CASSPEPGNTEAFF. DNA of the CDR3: TGCGCCAGCAGCCCCGAGCCAGGGAACACTGAAGCTTTCTTT.

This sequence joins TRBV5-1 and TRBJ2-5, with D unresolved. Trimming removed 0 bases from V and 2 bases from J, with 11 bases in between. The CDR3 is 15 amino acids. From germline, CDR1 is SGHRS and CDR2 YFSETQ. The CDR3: CASSLGVYPQETQYF. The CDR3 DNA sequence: TGCGCCAGCAGCTTGGGCGTCTACCCTCAAGAGACCCAGTACTTC.

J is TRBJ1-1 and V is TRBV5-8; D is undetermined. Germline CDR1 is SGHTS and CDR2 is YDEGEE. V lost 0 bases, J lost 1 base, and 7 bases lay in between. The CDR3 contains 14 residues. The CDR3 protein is CASSLDLRNTEAFF. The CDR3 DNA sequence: TGTGCCAGCAGCTTGGATCTGAGGAACACTGAAGCTTTCTTT.

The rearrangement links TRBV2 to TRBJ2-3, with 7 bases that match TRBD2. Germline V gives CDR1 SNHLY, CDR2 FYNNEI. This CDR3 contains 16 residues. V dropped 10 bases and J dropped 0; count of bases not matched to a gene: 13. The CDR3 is CATTGGRASSTDTQYF. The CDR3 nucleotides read TGTGCCACCACGGGGGGACGCGCCTCTAGCACAGATACGCAGTATTTT.

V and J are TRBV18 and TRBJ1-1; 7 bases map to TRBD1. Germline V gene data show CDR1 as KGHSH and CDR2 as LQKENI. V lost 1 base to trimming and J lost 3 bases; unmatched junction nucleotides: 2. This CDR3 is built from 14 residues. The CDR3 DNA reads TGTGCCAGCTCACCACTAGGGGGCCACACTGAAGCTTTCTTT. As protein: CASSPLGGHTEAFF.

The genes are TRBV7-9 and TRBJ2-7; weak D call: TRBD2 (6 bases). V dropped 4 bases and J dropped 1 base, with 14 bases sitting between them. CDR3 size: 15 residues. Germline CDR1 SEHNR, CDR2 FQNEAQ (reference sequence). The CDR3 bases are TGTGCCAGCAGCTCGAGCGGGCAGCCTTCCTACGAGCAGTACTTC. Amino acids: CASSSSGQPSYEQYF.

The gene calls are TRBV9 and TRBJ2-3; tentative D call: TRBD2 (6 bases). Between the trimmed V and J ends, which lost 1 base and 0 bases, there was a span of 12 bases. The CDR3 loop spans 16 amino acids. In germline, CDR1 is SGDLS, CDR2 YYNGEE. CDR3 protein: CASSVFGGASTDTQYF. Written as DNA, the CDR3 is TGTGCCAGCAGCGTATTCGGCGGGGCTAGCACAGATACGCAGTATTTT.

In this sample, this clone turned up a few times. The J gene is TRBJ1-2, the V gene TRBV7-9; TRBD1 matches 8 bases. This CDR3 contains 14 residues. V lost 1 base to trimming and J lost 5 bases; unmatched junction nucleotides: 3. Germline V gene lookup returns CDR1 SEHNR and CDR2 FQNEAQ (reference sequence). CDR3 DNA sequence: TGTGCCAGCAGCTTAGGGAGACAGGGGTATGGCTACACCTTC. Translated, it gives CASSLGRQGYGYTF.

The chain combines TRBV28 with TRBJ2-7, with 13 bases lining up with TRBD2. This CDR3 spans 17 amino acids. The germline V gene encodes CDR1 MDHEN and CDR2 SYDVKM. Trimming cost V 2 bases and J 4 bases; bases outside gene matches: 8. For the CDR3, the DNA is TGTGCCAGCAGTTTACCACTAGCGGGAGGGGGGGTTTACGAGCAGTACTTC. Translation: CASSLPLAGGGVYEQYF.

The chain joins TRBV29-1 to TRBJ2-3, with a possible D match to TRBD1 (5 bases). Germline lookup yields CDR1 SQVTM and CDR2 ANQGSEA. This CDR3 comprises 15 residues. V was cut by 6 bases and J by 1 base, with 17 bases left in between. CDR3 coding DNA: TGCAGCGTGGGCCAGGACACCCTCCGCACAGATACGCAGTATTTT. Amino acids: CSVGQDTLRTDTQYF.

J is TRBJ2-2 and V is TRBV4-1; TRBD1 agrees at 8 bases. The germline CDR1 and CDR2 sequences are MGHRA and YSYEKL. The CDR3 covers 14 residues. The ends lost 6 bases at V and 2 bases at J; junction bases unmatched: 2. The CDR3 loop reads CASRGTGNTGELFF. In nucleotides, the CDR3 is TGCGCCAGCAGAGGGACAGGAAACACCGGGGAGCTGTTTTTT.

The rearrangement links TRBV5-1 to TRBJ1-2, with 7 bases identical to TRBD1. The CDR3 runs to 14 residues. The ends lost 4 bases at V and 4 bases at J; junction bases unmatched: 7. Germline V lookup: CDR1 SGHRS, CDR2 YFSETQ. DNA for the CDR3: TGCGCCAGCAGCGCCGGACAGGCTAGCTATGGCTACACCTTC. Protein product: CASSAGQASYGYTF.

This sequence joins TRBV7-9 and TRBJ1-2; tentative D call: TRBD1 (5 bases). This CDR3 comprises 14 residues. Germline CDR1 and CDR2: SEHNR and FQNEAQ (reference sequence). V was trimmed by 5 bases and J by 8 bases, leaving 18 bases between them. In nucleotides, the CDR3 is TGTGCCAGCAGCCCCCTCGTGGGAGGGGCCGGCTACACCTTC. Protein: CASSPLVGGAGYTF.

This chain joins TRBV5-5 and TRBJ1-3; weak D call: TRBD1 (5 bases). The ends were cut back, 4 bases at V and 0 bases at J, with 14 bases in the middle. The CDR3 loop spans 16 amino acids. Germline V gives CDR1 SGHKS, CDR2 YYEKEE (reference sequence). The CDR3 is CASSLRDGSSGNTIYF. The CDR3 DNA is TGTGCCAGCAGCCTAAGGGACGGGAGCTCTGGAAACACCATATATTTT.